Below are 20 T cell receptor beta chains sequenced from a single sample in a study of T cell repertoires in cytomegalovirus infection. TCRdb re-called the reads through MiXCR, storing one row per CDR3 protein. Of around 740,000 distinct CDR3 sequences in the sample, 35% to 45% were seen once. Input material: PBMCs. These receptor sequences come from a human donor in good health (CMV status not recorded). Some clones in this sample may be carry-over from other donors' samples.

This chain uses TRBV28 with TRBJ1-2; the match to TRBD1 covers 8 bases. In germline, CDR1 is MDHEN, CDR2 SYDVKM. V lost 5 bases and J lost 5; bases outside the gene matches: 10. The CDR3 runs 15 residues. As DNA, the CDR3 is TGTGCCAGCAGTCTCGGACAGGGAATATGGTATGGCTACACCTTC. Translated: CASSLGQGIWYGYTF.

This clonotype was detected a few times. An end of the junction differs from the germline gene, which may be a read error. The chain employs TRBV7-7 and TRBJ1-1; a weak D match, TRBD1 (5 bases). The V gene's germline CDR1 is SSHAT and CDR2 FNYEAQ (reference sequence). The length of the CDR3 is 14 residues. The chain's CDR3 is CASSPAEEGTEAFF. CDR3 bases: TGTGCTAGCAGCCCAGCCGAGGAGGGGACTGAAGCTTTCTTT. The full variable domain, its missing parts supplied by reference TRBV7-7 and TRBJ1-1, is GAGVSQSPRYKVTKRGQDVTLRCDPISSHATLYWYQQALGQGPEFLTYFNYEAQPDKSGLPSDRFSAERPEGSISTLTIQRTEQRDSAMYRCASSPAEEGTEAFFGQGTRLTVV.

This clonotype was seen more than once but under ten times. This rearrangement joins TRBV7-9 to TRBJ2-7, with TRBD2 matching 8 bases. J was trimmed by 1 base and V by 5 bases; bases with no gene match: 13. Germline-derived CDR1 and CDR2 are SEHNR and FQNEAQ (reference sequence). The CDR3 sequence is 17 residues long. As DNA, the CDR3 is TGTGCCAGCAGCCCCCAGATGGATGCGGGGGGTTCCTACGAGCAGTACTTC. It encodes CASSPQMDAGGSYEQYF.

Concerning this clonotype itself: Given a much more abundant clone one base away, this may be a read error. Because it lacks the conserved phenylalanine or tryptophan at the end, this CDR3 is likely a read error. J is TRBJ1-2 and V is TRBV7-2; TRBD1 agrees at 10 bases. CDR3 size: 15 residues. The germline V gene encodes CDR1 SGHTA and CDR2 FQGNSA. V gave up 3 bases and J gave up 0 bases; unmatched junction bases: 1. This CDR3 reads CASSLGTGANYGYTL. Written as DNA, the CDR3 is TGTGCCAGCAGCTTGGGGACAGGGGCTAACTATGGCTACACCTTA.

The chain links TRBV29-1 to TRBJ2-5; D ambiguous. Germline CDR1 is SQVTM and CDR2 is ANQGSEA. V lost 0 bases and J 2 bases, leaving 4 bases between the germline ends. The CDR3 extends over 12 amino acids. CDR3 region: CSVEESQETQYF. Written as DNA, the CDR3 is TGCAGCGTTGAAGAGTCACAAGAGACCCAGTACTTC.

This clonotype has more than one count but fewer than ten. The rearrangement joins TRBV20-1 to TRBJ2-7; D remains unclear. Trimming shortened V by 6 bases and J by 2 bases, and 11 bases separated the two germline ends. The CDR3 length is 12 residues. Germline V gene sequence: CDR1 DFQATT, CDR2 SNEGSKA (reference sequence). CDR3 amino acids: CSARMGTYEQYF. CDR3 DNA sequence: TGCAGTGCCCGGATGGGGACCTACGAGCAGTACTTC.

The chain combines TRBV12-3 or TRBV12-4 with TRBJ1-1, with TRBD1 matching over 8 bases. This CDR3 has 14 residues. J gave up 5 bases and V 6 bases, and 8 bases lay outside the gene matches. CDR3 region: CASRITGGRTEAFF. The CDR3 region has the DNA TGTGCCAGCAGGATAACAGGGGGACGGACTGAAGCTTTCTTT.

This clonotype was detected a few times. The chain links TRBV28 to TRBJ2-7; D remains ambiguous. Trimming pared 2 bases from V and 2 bases from J, leaving 16 bases between. Germline V gene data show CDR1 as MDHEN and CDR2 as SYDVKM. The CDR3 length is 16 residues. The CDR3 coding sequence is TGTGCCAGCAGTTTAGCGCCACGTAGCCTAACCTACGAGCAGTACTTC. Translation: CASSLAPRSLTYEQYF.

This clonotype has more than one count but fewer than ten. The chain recombines TRBV10-3 with TRBJ1-1, with D unresolved. The CDR3 has 14 amino acids. Per germline, CDR1 ENHRY and CDR2 SYGVKD. Trimming left V 0 bases short and J 1 base short, with 6 bases between. The CDR3 coding sequence is TGTGCCATCAGTGAGTCGGCGGGGAACACTGAAGCTTTCTTT. This codes for CAISESAGNTEAFF.

In this sample, this clonotype turned up a few times. This sequence joins TRBV11-2 and TRBJ2-1; maybe TRBD2 (5 bases). CDR3 length equals 15 residues. Trimming removed 1 base from V and 7 bases from J, with 14 bases in between. Germline V CDR1 and CDR2: SGHAT, FQNNGV. The CDR3 here is CASSLVWLARNEQFF. Written as DNA, the CDR3 is TGTGCCAGCAGCTTAGTGTGGCTAGCCAGGAATGAGCAGTTCTTC.

This clonotype was seen only a few times. The chain employs TRBV7-9 and TRBJ2-7; 9 bases fit TRBD1. The germline V gene encodes CDR1 SEHNR and CDR2 FQNEAQ (reference sequence). J gave up 5 bases and V 5 bases, and 19 bases lay outside the gene matches. CDR3 length equals 18 residues. The CDR3 protein is CASSPNIRRTGVVNEQYF. CDR3 nucleotides: TGTGCCAGCAGCCCGAATATACGCCGGACAGGGGTTGTCAACGAGCAGTACTTC.

This chain joins TRBV5-4 and TRBJ2-2; D is unclear. V was cut by 0 bases and J by 6 bases, with 6 bases left in between. The length of the CDR3 is 13 residues. Germline V gene data show CDR1 as SGHNT and CDR2 as YYREEE (reference sequence). This CDR3 reads CASSLGDAGELFF. DNA of the CDR3: TGTGCCAGCAGCTTGGGTGATGCCGGGGAGCTGTTTTTT.

V is TRBV10-3 and J is TRBJ2-3, with a weak D call TRBD1 (5 bases). The CDR3 consists of 15 residues. Germline CDR1 is ENHRY and CDR2 is SYGVKD. The ends were cut back, 0 bases at V and 3 bases at J, with 10 bases in the middle. This chain's CDR3 is CAISESQGQTDTQYF. The CDR3 DNA sequence: TGTGCCATCAGTGAGTCCCAGGGTCAAACAGATACGCAGTATTTT.

On this clonotype itself: An end of the junction differs from the germline gene, which may be a read error. CDR3 loop: CASNQDSGLAAFNEQFF. In DNA form, the CDR3 reads TGTGCCAGCAACCAAGATTCGGGACTAGCGGCATTCAATGAGCAGTTCTTC. The rearrangement uses TRBV3-1 and TRBJ2-1, with TRBD2 identical over 11 bases. Per germline, CDR1 LGHDT and CDR2 YNNKEL (reference sequence). The CDR3 consists of 17 residues.

This clonotype was observed a handful of times. The chain links TRBV19 to TRBJ2-1, with 12 positions matching TRBD2. The V gene end was trimmed by 4 bases and the J gene end by 2 bases; junction bases not matched to a gene: 12. The CDR3 is 19 residues long. Germline CDR1 and CDR2: LNHDA and SQIVND (reference sequence). The CDR3 here is CASSKTSGSAYGPYNEQFF. CDR3 DNA: TGTGCCAGTAGTAAGACTAGCGGGAGCGCCTACGGTCCCTACAATGAGCAGTTCTTC. The full variable domain, with the rest looked up from reference TRBV19 and TRBJ2-1, is DGGITQSPKYLFRKEGQNVTLSCEQNLNHDAMYWYRQDPGQGLRLIYYSQIVNDFQKGDIAEGYSVSREKKESFPLTVTSAQKNPTAFYLCASSKTSGSAYGPYNEQFFGPGTRLTVL.

This rearrangement joins TRBV19 to TRBJ1-6; 8 bases fit TRBD1. This CDR3 region has 15 residues. Trimming cost V 5 bases and J 7 bases; bases outside gene matches: 7. Germline values: CDR1 LNHDA, CDR2 SQIVND (reference sequence). The CDR3, as DNA: TGTGCCAGTAGTCCTCGACAGGGGTGGAATTCACCCCTCCACTTT. Its protein product is CASSPRQGWNSPLHF.

Regarding this clonotype: At one end, the junction sequence differs from germline, possibly due to a read error. The chain is built from TRBV20-1 and TRBJ1-4; weak D call: TRBD1 (5 bases). The germline V gene has CDR1 DFQATT and CDR2 SNEGSKA (reference sequence). This CDR3 has 13 amino acids. CDR3 bases: TGCAGTGCTAGACGAGGGGCTAATGAAAAAATGTTTTTT. Amino acids: CSARRGANEKMFF.

Notes on this clonotype: A much larger clone differs from this one at a single base, so this may be a read error. The chain combines TRBV4-3 with TRBJ2-7, with unresolved D. Germline CDR1 reads LGHNA; CDR2 reads YSLEER. This CDR3 region has 15 residues. The CDR3 nucleotides read TGCGCCAGCAGCCAACAGGTCGGCAGACCCTACGAGAAGTACTTC. Amino acid sequence: CASSQQVGRPYEKYF.

This clonotype was detected a few times. The CDR3 DNA is TGTGCCAGCAGCCCCGGAGGGAACAGCTATGGCTACACCTTC. Translating gives CASSPGGNSYGYTF. The chain carries TRBV7-9 and TRBJ1-2; no definite D call. V was shortened by 5 bases and J by 4 bases, with 14 bases between the two germline ends. CDR1 and CDR2 (germline): SEHNR, FQNEAQ (reference sequence). This CDR3 is 14 amino acids long.

The J gene is TRBJ2-2, the V gene TRBV7-6; 7 nucleotides match TRBD1. Germline V gene lookup returns CDR1 SGHVS and CDR2 FNYEAQ. Trimming removed 4 bases from V and 6 bases from J; junction bases left unmatched: 11. The CDR3 loop spans 16 amino acids. The CDR3 nucleotides read TGTGCCAGCAGCTCAACACTTGACAGGGAAGCCGGGGAGCTGTTTTTT. Translated: CASSSTLDREAGELFF.